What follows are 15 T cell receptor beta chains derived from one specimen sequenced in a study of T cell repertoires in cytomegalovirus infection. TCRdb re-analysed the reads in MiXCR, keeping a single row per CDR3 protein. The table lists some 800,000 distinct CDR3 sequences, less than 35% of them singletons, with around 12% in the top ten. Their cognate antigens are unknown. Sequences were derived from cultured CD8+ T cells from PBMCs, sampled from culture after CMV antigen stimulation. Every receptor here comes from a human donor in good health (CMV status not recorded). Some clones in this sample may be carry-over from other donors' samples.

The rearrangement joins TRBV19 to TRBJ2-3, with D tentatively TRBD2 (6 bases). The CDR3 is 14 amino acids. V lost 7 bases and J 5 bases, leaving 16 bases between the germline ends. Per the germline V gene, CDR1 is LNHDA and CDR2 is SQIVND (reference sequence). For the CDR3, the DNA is TGTGCCAGTAATCCGGGACTCATAAAAGATACGCAGTATTTT. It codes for CASNPGLIKDTQYF.

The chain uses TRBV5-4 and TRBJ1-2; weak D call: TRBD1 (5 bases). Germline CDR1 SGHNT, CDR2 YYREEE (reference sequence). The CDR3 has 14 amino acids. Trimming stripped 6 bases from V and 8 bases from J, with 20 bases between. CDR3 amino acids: CASTVRGEWGGYTF. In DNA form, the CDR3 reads TGTGCCAGCACCGTTCGGGGGGAGTGGGGGGGCTACACCTTC.

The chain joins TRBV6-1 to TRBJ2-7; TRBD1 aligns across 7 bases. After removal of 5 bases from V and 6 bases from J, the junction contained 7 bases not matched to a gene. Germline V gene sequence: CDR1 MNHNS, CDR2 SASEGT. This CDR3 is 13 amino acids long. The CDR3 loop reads CASSPRGFSEQYF. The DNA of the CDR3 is TGTGCCAGCAGTCCCAGGGGGTTCTCCGAGCAGTACTTC.

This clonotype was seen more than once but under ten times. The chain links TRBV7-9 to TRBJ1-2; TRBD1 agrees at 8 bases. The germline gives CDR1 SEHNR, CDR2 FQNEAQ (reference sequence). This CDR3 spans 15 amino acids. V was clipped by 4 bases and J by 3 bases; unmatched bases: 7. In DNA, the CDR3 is TGTGCCAGCAGCTCTACAGGGGGTTCTTACTATGGCTACACCTTC. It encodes CASSSTGGSYYGYTF.

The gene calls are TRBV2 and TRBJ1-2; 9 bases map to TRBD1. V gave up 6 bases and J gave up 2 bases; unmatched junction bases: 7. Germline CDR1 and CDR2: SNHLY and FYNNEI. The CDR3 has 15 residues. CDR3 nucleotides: TGTGCCAGCAGAGTCCCCGGACAGGGGAACTATGGCTACACCTTC. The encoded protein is CASRVPGQGNYGYTF.

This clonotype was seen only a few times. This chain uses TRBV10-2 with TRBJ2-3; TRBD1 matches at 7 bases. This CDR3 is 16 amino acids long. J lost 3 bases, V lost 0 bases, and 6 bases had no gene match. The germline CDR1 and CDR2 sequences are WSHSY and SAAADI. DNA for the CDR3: TGCGCCAGCAGTGAGTCGAAAGGGGGCAGGACAGATACGCAGTATTTT. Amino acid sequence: CASSESKGGRTDTQYF.

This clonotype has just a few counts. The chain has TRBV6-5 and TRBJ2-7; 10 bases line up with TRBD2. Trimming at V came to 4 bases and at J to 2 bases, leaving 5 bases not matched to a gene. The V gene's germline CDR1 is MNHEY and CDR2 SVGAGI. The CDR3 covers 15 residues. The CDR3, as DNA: TGTGCCAGCAGTTCTAGCGGGGGAACCGCCTACGAGCAGTACTTC. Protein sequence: CASSSSGGTAYEQYF.

CDR3 in amino acids: CATSRDWLSSYEQYF. The DNA of the CDR3 is TGTGCCACCAGCAGAGATTGGCTGAGCTCCTACGAGCAGTACTTC. V usage is TRBV15 and J usage is TRBJ2-7, with D unresolved. V lost 0 bases and J lost 0, with 9 bases in between. Germline loops: CDR1 LNHNV, CDR2 YYDKDF (reference sequence). The CDR3 covers 15 residues.

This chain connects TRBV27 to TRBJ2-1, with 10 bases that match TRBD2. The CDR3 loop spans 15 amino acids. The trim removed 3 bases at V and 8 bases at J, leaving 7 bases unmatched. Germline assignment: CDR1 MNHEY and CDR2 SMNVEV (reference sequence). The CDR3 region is CASSFRAGGHDEQFF. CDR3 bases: TGTGCCAGCAGTTTCCGAGCGGGGGGGCACGATGAGCAGTTCTTC.

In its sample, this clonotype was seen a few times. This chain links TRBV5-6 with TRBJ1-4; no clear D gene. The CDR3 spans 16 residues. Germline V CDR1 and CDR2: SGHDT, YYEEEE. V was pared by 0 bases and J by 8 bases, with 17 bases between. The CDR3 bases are TGTGCCAGCAGCTTGGGCCCCAACAGACTCGGCGAAAAACTGTTTTTT. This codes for CASSLGPNRLGEKLFF.

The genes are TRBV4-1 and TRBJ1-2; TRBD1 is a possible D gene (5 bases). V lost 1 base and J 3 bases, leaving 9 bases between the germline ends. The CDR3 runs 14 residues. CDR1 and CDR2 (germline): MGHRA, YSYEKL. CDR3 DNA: TGCGCCAGCAGCCAAGGTGGGGGGTACTATGGCTACACCTTC. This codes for CASSQGGGYYGYTF.

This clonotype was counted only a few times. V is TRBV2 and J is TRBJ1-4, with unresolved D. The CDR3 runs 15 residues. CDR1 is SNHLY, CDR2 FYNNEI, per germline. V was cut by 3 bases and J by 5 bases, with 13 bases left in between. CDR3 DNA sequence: TGTGCCAGCAGTGATCCGAGGACGGAAAATGAAAAACTGTTTTTT. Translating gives CASSDPRTENEKLFF.

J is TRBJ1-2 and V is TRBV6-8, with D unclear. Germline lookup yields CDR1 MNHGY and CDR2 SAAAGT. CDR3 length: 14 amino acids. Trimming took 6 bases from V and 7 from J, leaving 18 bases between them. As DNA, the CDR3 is TGTGCCAGCAGCCCCCACGGCCTTCGGGGTGGCTACACCTTC. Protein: CASSPHGLRGGYTF.

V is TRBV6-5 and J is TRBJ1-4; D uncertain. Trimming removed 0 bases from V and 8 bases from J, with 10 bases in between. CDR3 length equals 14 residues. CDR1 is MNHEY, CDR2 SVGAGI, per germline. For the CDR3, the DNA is TGTGCCAGCAGTTACTCGGAGGATGAGGAAAAACTGTTTTTT. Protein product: CASSYSEDEEKLFF.

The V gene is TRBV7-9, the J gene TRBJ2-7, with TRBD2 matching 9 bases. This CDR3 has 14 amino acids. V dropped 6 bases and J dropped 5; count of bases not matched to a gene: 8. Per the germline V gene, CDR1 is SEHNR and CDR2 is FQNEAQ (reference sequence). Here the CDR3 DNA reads TGTGCCAGCAGTCCCGCGGGGGGGCTAGACGAGCAGTACGTC. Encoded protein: CASSPAGGLDEQYV.